This TCR beta chain was observed in a study of cytomegalovirus exposure and HLA in healthy donors. Study at large: A later analysis reported the same platform for the 90 to 150 validation repertoires and the 666 first-cohort repertoires. General study findings and limits: In vitro assays verified that a few CMV-associated chains recognized CMV antigens specifically. Overall, approximately 150 TCR beta chains were annotated as cytomegalovirus-associated.

Trimming cost V 4 bases and J 0 bases, with 16 bases left between them. Germline V CDR1 and CDR2: SGHDN, FVKESK. The CDR3 totals 16 residues. Method: immunoSEQ multiplex PCR; TCRdb's copy keeps in-frame clones and lacks some. The sample lists around 150,000 clones; around 92% were seen once. This clone showed up just once. Its antigen is not identified. The donors were members of the validation cohort, which comprised around 110 subjects and was separate from the first cohort of 666 subjects. The gene calls are TRBV14 and TRBJ2-7, with a tentative D call TRBD2 (6 bases). The TCR originated in a man in his late teens or twenties in good health and CMV-seropositive. Sequencing used PBMCs. The CDR3 protein is CASSPSRSGYSYEQYF. In DNA, the CDR3 is TGTGCCAGCAGCCCCTCCAGGAGCGGGTACTCCTACGAGCAGTACTTC.